One and the same sample provided the 26 T cell receptor beta chains below, sequenced in a study of Ad26.COV2.S vaccination and SARS-CoV-2 variants (dated by TCRdb to 2020 to 2023). The treatment or condition label here, explained by the study, means: about 20 received Ad26.COV2.S at low or high dose, single or two shots; a few received placebo; per-sample allocation not given. For vaccine and placebo recipients, repertoires were sequenced using samples collected on day 63 after the first injection. Library preparation employed the immunoSEQ multiplex PCR assay. TCRdb's version of the immuneACCESS table is confined to in-frame rearrangements and falls short of the full clone set. An unresolved V gene accounts for under half of the shortfall where checked; the remainder is of unknown origin. In all, the sample holds over 450,000 clones, and 89% of those were seen once. Approximately 1.7% of the sample goes to the ten largest clones.

The sample consisted of peripheral blood, taken in a trial of Ad26.COV2.S vaccine versus placebo. Receptors were obtained from a person aged 18-65 years who received the Ad26.COV2.S COVID-19 vaccine or a placebo.

The sample holds one count of this clone. This rearrangement joins TRBV19 to TRBJ2-2, with D unclear. CDR1 is LNHDA and CDR2 is SQIVND in the germline V gene (reference sequence). The length of the CDR3 is 13 residues. V was clipped by 3 bases and J by 6 bases, with 8 bases between them. CDR3 sequence: CASSIKGPGELFF. In nucleotides, the CDR3 is TGTGCCAGTAGTATTAAGGGCCCCGGGGAGCTGTTTTTT.

This sequence joins TRBV15 and TRBJ1-3, with TRBD1 as a possible D gene (6 bases). Germline lookup yields CDR1 LNHNV and CDR2 YYDKDF (reference sequence). V lost 8 bases to trimming and J lost 0 bases, with 20 bases between them. The CDR3 is 17 amino acids. In DNA, the CDR3 is TGTGCCACCGGGTCTATACGGGACACCGTCTCTGGAAACACCATATATTTT. This sequence encodes CATGSIRDTVSGNTIYF.

The gene calls are TRBV18 and TRBJ1-1; D is unclear. Per germline, CDR1 KGHSH and CDR2 LQKENI. CDR3 length: 11 amino acids. The ends were cut back, 6 bases at V and 3 bases at J, with 5 bases in the middle. CDR3 nucleotides: TGTGCCAGCTCCCGACACACTGAAGCTTTCTTT. Amino acids: CASSRHTEAFF.

The chain links TRBV24-1 to TRBJ2-7; TRBD2 aligns across 8 bases. The CDR3 is 16 amino acids. V shed 5 bases, J shed 0 bases, and the junction held 8 bases outside the gene matches. Germline V lookup: CDR1 KGHDR, CDR2 SFDVKD. The CDR3 DNA is TGTGCCACCAGTGGCCCGGGAGGGGAGGGCTCCTACGAGCAGTACTTC. This translates into CATSGPGGEGSYEQYF.

This clone was seen a single time. The rearrangement links TRBV6-5 to TRBJ2-7, with 11 nucleotides matching TRBD1. Trimming took 6 bases from V and 4 from J; bases not matched to a gene: 5. The CDR3 length is 14 residues. Germline V gene sequence: CDR1 MNHEY, CDR2 SVGAGI. This CDR3 is CASRPGTGGYEQYF. Here the CDR3 DNA reads TGTGCCAGCAGGCCCGGGACAGGGGGGTACGAGCAGTACTTC.

This clone has more than one count but fewer than ten. This chain connects TRBV27 to TRBJ1-5, with 7 bases fitting TRBD1. The germline V gene encodes CDR1 MNHEY and CDR2 SMNVEV (reference sequence). This CDR3 region has 16 residues. The trim removed 4 bases at V and 6 bases at J, leaving 12 bases unmatched. CDR3 coding DNA: TGTGCCAGCAGTTCAATGCCGGGACAGAGAGGTCAGCCCCAGCATTTT. The encoded protein is CASSSMPGQRGQPQHF.

This chain uses TRBV7-2 with TRBJ2-1; D gene ambiguous. Trimming removed 1 base from V and 8 bases from J, with 9 bases in between. CDR1 and CDR2 from the germline V gene are SGHTA and FQGNSA. CDR3 size: 13 residues. The CDR3 loop reads CASSLGNVDEQFF. The CDR3 nucleotides read TGTGCCAGCAGCTTAGGAAACGTCGATGAGCAGTTCTTC.

This clone was found a few times. This chain uses TRBV28 with TRBJ1-6; a possible D gene is TRBD1 (5 bases). Germline assignment: CDR1 MDHEN and CDR2 SYDVKM. Trimming removed 3 bases from V and 7 bases from J, with 16 bases in between. This CDR3 spans 16 amino acids. CDR3 DNA: TGTGCCAGCAGTTTGGGGCAGCAGAGGTCCAATTCACCCCTCCACTTT. It encodes CASSLGQQRSNSPLHF. Filled out from reference TRBV28 and TRBJ1-6, the complete variable domain reads DVKVTQSSRYLVKRTGEKVFLECVQDMDHENMFWYRQDPGLGLRLIYFSYDVKMKEKGDIPEGYSVSREKKERFSLILESASTNQTSMYLCASSLGQQRSNSPLHFGNGTRLTVT.

The chain uses TRBV4-1 and TRBJ1-1, with D perhaps matching TRBD1 (5 bases). The CDR3 contains 15 residues. V dropped 4 bases and J dropped 4 bases, with 16 bases sitting between them. Germline CDR1 and CDR2: MGHRA and YSYEKL. The CDR3 coding sequence is TGCGCCAGCAGCCGAGGAGTAACCGGGGGCACTGAAGCTTTCTTT. Its translation: CASSRGVTGGTEAFF.

The chain carries TRBV5-4 and TRBJ2-5; D perhaps matches TRBD1 (6 bases). Per germline, CDR1 SGHNT and CDR2 YYREEE (reference sequence). CDR3 length: 14 amino acids. Trimming removed 4 bases from V and 2 bases from J, with 12 bases in between. The CDR3 bases are TGTGCCAGCAGCACCTTGACAGGACAAGAGACCCAGTACTTC. Encoded protein: CASSTLTGQETQYF.

This clone has just one count. The V gene is TRBV5-4, the J gene TRBJ2-1; D uncertain. The V gene's germline CDR1 is SGHNT and CDR2 YYREEE (reference sequence). CDR3 length: 12 residues. V shed 1 base and J shed 9 bases, with 8 bases lying between them. DNA for the CDR3: TGTGCCAGCAGCTTGCTTGAGCGTGAGCAGTTCTTC. It is translated as CASSLLEREQFF.

The CDR3 region has the DNA TGTGCCAGCAGCTCGCCTCCGTGGGAGACCCAGTACTTC. Encoded protein: CASSSPPWETQYF. The chain joins TRBV7-8 to TRBJ2-5, with D uncertain. V lost 4 bases and J lost 5, with 11 bases in between. Germline loops: CDR1 SGHVS, CDR2 FQNEAQ. The CDR3 totals 13 residues.

The chain employs TRBV7-9 and TRBJ2-1; 7 positions agree with TRBD1. From germline, CDR1 is SEHNR and CDR2 FQNEAQ (reference sequence). CDR3 length: 16 residues. V lost 5 bases and J lost 1; bases outside the gene matches: 8. CDR3: CASSPRTGTSYNEQFF. CDR3 nucleotides: TGTGCCAGCAGCCCACGGACAGGCACTTCCTACAATGAGCAGTTCTTC. Full variable domain (missing parts from reference TRBV7-9 and TRBJ2-1): DTGVSQNPRHKITKRGQNVTFRCDPISEHNRLYWYRQTLGQGPEFLTYFQNEAQLEKSRLLSDRFSAERPKGSFSTLEIQRTEQGDSAMYLCASSPRTGTSYNEQFFGPGTRLTVL.

This rearrangement joins TRBV10-3 to TRBJ2-4; 12 bases are shared with TRBD2. This CDR3 is built from 17 residues. Germline V gives CDR1 ENHRY, CDR2 SYGVKD. The V segment lost 3 bases and the J segment 7 bases; nucleotides outside the gene matches: 10. CDR3 DNA: TGTGCCATCAGTGATGGACTAGCGGGACGTCGGGGGAACATTCAGTACTTC. This sequence encodes CAISDGLAGRRGNIQYF.

The gene calls are TRBV6-5 and TRBJ2-7; the D gene is possibly TRBD1 (5 bases). The CDR3 spans 16 residues. V gave up 4 bases and J gave up 4 bases, with 20 bases separating them. Germline V CDR1 and CDR2: MNHEY, SVGAGI. The CDR3 DNA sequence: TGTGCCAGCAGTTCAGGTTCCACCAGGGCCGCTTACGAGCAGTACTTC. Its translation: CASSSGSTRAAYEQYF.

Details on this clone: Germline and junction disagree at one end, which may indicate a read error. The chain combines TRBV19 with TRBJ2-7; no definite D call. Per the germline V gene, CDR1 is LNHDA and CDR2 is SQIVND (reference sequence). The CDR3 is 13 residues long. Written as DNA, the CDR3 is TGTGCCAGTAGCAATGTCGGCACCCCTTCTATGAACTTC. Its protein is CASSNVGTPSMNF.

The chain is built from TRBV27 and TRBJ1-2; D is uncertain. The germline V and J ends were trimmed by 0 bases and 7 bases, with 15 bases remaining between them. CDR1 and CDR2 (germline): MNHEY, SMNVEV (reference sequence). CDR3 length: 15 amino acids. Here the CDR3 DNA reads TGTGCCAGCAGTTTATCCCGCCTAGATAGCTCTGGCTACACCTTC. The encoded protein is CASSLSRLDSSGYTF.

The chain carries TRBV19 and TRBJ1-2; 9 bases are a match to TRBD1. The germline V gene encodes CDR1 LNHDA and CDR2 SQIVND (reference sequence). V gave up 0 bases and J gave up 7 bases; unmatched junction bases: 3. The CDR3 loop spans 14 amino acids. The CDR3 bases are TGTGCCAGTAGTATAGATACAGGGGGCTGTGGCTACACCTTC. Protein product: CASSIDTGGCGYTF.

The chain employs TRBV15 and TRBJ1-1, with TRBD1 matching over 11 bases. This CDR3 has 15 amino acids. Germline loops: CDR1 LNHNV, CDR2 YYDKDF (reference sequence). J gave up 4 bases and V 4 bases, and 5 bases lay outside the gene matches. CDR3 DNA sequence: TGTGCCACCAGCACCAGGACAGGGGGCGTCACTGAAGCTTTCTTT. It encodes CATSTRTGGVTEAFF.

The chain uses TRBV5-4 and TRBJ2-7, with 11 bases matching TRBD1. Trimming took 1 base from V and 6 from J; bases not matched to a gene: 6. The CDR3 contains 15 residues. Germline CDR1 reads SGHNT; CDR2 reads YYREEE (reference sequence). CDR3 loop: CASSLWGTGGSEQYF. The CDR3 DNA follows: TGTGCCAGCAGCTTGTGGGGGACAGGGGGTTCCGAGCAGTACTTC.

This chain links TRBV6-2 or TRBV6-3 with TRBJ2-7; maybe TRBD1 (6 bases). This CDR3 is built from 19 residues. V gave up 0 bases and J gave up 5 bases, with 26 bases separating them. The germline gives CDR1 MNHEY, CDR2 SVGEGT. DNA for the CDR3: TGTGCCAGCAGTTACTCGACCTTCAATCCTTCAGGGGTTAGGGACGAGCAGTACTTC. Translated: CASSYSTFNPSGVRDEQYF.

Details on this clone: Within the sample, other DNA sequences also encode this same CDR3. This chain uses TRBV28 with TRBJ2-7; no reliable D call. The CDR3 runs to 11 residues. V was trimmed by 2 bases and J by 7 bases, leaving 6 bases between them. The V gene's germline CDR1 is MDHEN and CDR2 SYDVKM. CDR3: CASSLGREQYF. CDR3 in DNA: TGTGCCAGCAGTTTAGGCAGGGAGCAGTACTTC.

CDR3 bases: TGTGCCAGCAGTTACTCTAAGGGAACTGAAGCTTTCTTT. It is translated as CASSYSKGTEAFF. This chain uses TRBV6-6 with TRBJ1-1; D is ambiguous. The V and J ends lost 0 bases and 5 bases respectively, with 7 bases between them. Per the germline V gene, CDR1 is MNHNY and CDR2 is SVGAGI (reference sequence). This CDR3 is built from 13 residues.

The rearrangement links TRBV5-4 to TRBJ2-7, with D perhaps assigned TRBD1 or TRBD2 (5 bases each). Germline V lookup: CDR1 SGHNT, CDR2 YYREEE (reference sequence). Trimming removed 1 base from V and 4 bases from J, with 9 bases in between. The CDR3 consists of 13 residues. The CDR3 protein is CASSLMGVYEQYF. CDR3 coding DNA: TGTGCCAGCAGCTTGATGGGGGTTTACGAGCAGTACTTC.

The rearrangement links TRBV7-9 to TRBJ1-1, with 7 bases lining up with TRBD1. The CDR3 consists of 14 residues. CDR1 and CDR2 from the germline V gene are SEHNR and FQNEAQ (reference sequence). V gave up 5 bases and J gave up 1 base; unmatched junction bases: 4. CDR3 amino acids: CASSPGQRNTEAFF. The CDR3 DNA reads TGTGCCAGCAGCCCGGGACAGAGGAACACTGAAGCTTTCTTT. Filled out from reference TRBV7-9 and TRBJ1-1, the complete variable domain reads DTGVSQNPRHKITKRGQNVTFRCDPISEHNRLYWYRQTLGQGPEFLTYFQNEAQLEKSRLLSDRFSAERPKGSFSTLEIQRTEQGDSAMYLCASSPGQRNTEAFFGQGTRLTVV.

The chain employs TRBV28 and TRBJ2-7, with D possibly TRBD2 on 6 matching bases. Trimming stripped 2 bases from V and 7 bases from J, with 12 bases between. Germline CDR1 MDHEN, CDR2 SYDVKM. The CDR3 length is 13 residues. DNA of the CDR3: TGTGCCAGCAGTTTAGGGGGGATTGGAGAGCAGTACTTC. Amino acids: CASSLGGIGEQYF. Combining the CDR3 with reference TRBV28 and TRBJ2-7 gives the whole variable domain DVKVTQSSRYLVKRTGEKVFLECVQDMDHENMFWYRQDPGLGLRLIYFSYDVKMKEKGDIPEGYSVSREKKERFSLILESASTNQTSMYLCASSLGGIGEQYFGPGTRLTVT.